This TCR beta chain was recorded in a study of shared clonotypes between healthy human individuals. Clones were sequenced by immunoSEQ multiplex PCR, and TCRdb holds only the in-frame ones, with some missing. The sample contains some 580,000 clones, more than 95% of which appear only once. Germline lookup yields CDR1 SGHTA and CDR2 FQGNSA. The V gene lost 5 bases and the J gene lost 2 bases, with 8 bases spanning the gap. The CDR3 has 13 residues. This TCR derives from a woman aged 25-40 years in good health. This rearrangement joins TRBV7-2 to TRBJ2-3, with D uncertain. The sequencing input was naive CD4+ T cells sorted from blood. Noted subset: CD45RA+ positively selected. DNA for the CDR3: TGTGCCAGCAGCAAGCAGGACACAGATACGCAGTATTTT. Its translation: CASSKQDTDTQYF. Looking up the rest from reference TRBV7-2 and TRBJ2-3 gives the full variable domain: GAGVSQSPSNKVTEKGKDVELRCDPISGHTALYWYRQSLGQGLEFLIYFQGNSAPDKSGLPSDRFSAERTGGSVSTLTIQRTQQEDSAVYLCASSKQDTDTQYFGPGTRLTVL.